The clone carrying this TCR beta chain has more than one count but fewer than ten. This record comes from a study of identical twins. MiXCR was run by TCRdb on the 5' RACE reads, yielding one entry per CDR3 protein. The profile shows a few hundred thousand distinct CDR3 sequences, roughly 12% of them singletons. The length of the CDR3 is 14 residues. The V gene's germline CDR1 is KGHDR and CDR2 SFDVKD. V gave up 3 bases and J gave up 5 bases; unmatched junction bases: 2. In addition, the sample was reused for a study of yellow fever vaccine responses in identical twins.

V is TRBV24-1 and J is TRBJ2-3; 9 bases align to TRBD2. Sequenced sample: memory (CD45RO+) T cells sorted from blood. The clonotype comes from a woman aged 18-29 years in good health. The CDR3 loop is CATSDVAGEDTQYF. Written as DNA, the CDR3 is TGTGCCACCAGTGATGTAGCGGGGGAAGATACGCAGTATTTT.